This is a list of T cell receptor beta chains from one sample in a study of beta chain features in type 1 diabetes. Produced via immunoSEQ multiplex PCR; TCRdb's table is partial and in-frame only. The sample shows 900,000 or so clones, about a sixth of them seen only once. Sequencing was performed on naive CD4+ T cells from blood. The source is a woman younger than 35 in good health. CDR3s include the opening cysteine and the closing phenylalanine or tryptophan. D genes are given only for firm matches. Clone sizes are given selectively: once, few, many, or a class where the clone is expanded.

j_gene: TRBJ1-1; v_gene: TRBV6-4; d_gene: .; abundance: few; CDR3nt: TGTGCCAGCAGTGACTACCCTCCGAGTACTGAAGCTTTCTTT; CDR3aa: CASSDYPPSTEAFF
j_gene: TRBJ2-1; v_gene: TRBV6-1; d_gene: TRBD2; abundance: few; CDR3nt: TGTGCCAGCAGTAAAGGCGCACGACTAGCTGGCCTACGGCAGTTCTTC; CDR3aa: CASSKGARLAGLRQFF
j_gene: TRBJ2-1; v_gene: TRBV6-5; d_gene: .; abundance: .; CDR3nt: TGTGCCAGCAGTTCCGCTACCAGCTCCTACAATGAGCAGTTCTTC; CDR3aa: CASSSATSSYNEQFF
j_gene: TRBJ1-1; v_gene: TRBV28; d_gene: .; abundance: few; CDR3nt: TGTGCCACCCAGGGGTATTTGGAAGCTTTCTTT; CDR3aa: CATQGYLEAFF
j_gene: TRBJ1-5; v_gene: TRBV4-2; d_gene: .; abundance: few; CDR3nt: TGTGCCAGCAGCCAAGATCTGGGGGGTTTGGGGAATAGCAATCAGCCCCAGCATTTT; CDR3aa: CASSQDLGGLGNSNQPQHF
j_gene: TRBJ2-3; v_gene: TRBV28; d_gene: TRBD2; abundance: few; CDR3nt: TGTGCCAGCAGTTTATTAGCGGGAGGAGGTCCCACAGATACGCAGTATTTT; CDR3aa: CASSLLAGGGPTDTQYF
j_gene: TRBJ2-5; v_gene: TRBV7-3; d_gene: .; abundance: few; CDR3nt: TGTGCCAGCAGCTTAGCCGACAGGCATCGGACCCAGTACTTC; CDR3aa: CASSLADRHRTQYF
j_gene: TRBJ2-7; v_gene: TRBV11-2; d_gene: TRBD2; abundance: .; CDR3nt: TGTGCCAGCAGCTCAGGACTAGCAGGTTACGAGCAGTACTTC; CDR3aa: CASSSGLAGYEQYF
j_gene: TRBJ2-3; v_gene: TRBV10-3; d_gene: .; abundance: few; CDR3nt: TGTGCCATCAGTGAGTCGAAGCTAGTTGGTAATACGCAGTATTTT; CDR3aa: CAISESKLVGNTQYF
j_gene: TRBJ2-1; v_gene: TRBV9; d_gene: .; abundance: .; CDR3nt: TGTGCCAGCAGCGTTGGTGGCTCCTACAATGAGCAGTTCTTC; CDR3aa: CASSVGGSYNEQFF
j_gene: TRBJ2-1; v_gene: TRBV11-2; d_gene: .; abundance: few; CDR3nt: TGTGCCAGCAGCTCCCAACTCCCACGGGTCGGCTCCTACAATGAGCAGTTCTTC; CDR3aa: CASSSQLPRVGSYNEQFF
j_gene: TRBJ1-5; v_gene: TRBV6-5; d_gene: TRBD1; abundance: .; CDR3nt: TGTGCCAGCTCTTTCCGGGACAGAGGGAATCAGCCCCAGCATTTT; CDR3aa: CASSFRDRGNQPQHF
j_gene: TRBJ2-1; v_gene: TRBV2; d_gene: .; abundance: few; CDR3nt: TGTGCCAGCACGGGAGAATGGAGCTCCTACAATGAGCAGTTCTTC; CDR3aa: CASTGEWSSYNEQFF
j_gene: TRBJ2-7; v_gene: TRBV15; d_gene: .; abundance: .; CDR3nt: TGTGCCACCCGAGAAGGCTTTCTCGGCTTGAACGAGCAGTACTTC; CDR3aa: CATREGFLGLNEQYF
j_gene: TRBJ1-5; v_gene: TRBV7-2; d_gene: .; abundance: .; CDR3nt: TGTGCCAGCAGCACCTGGACAGCCCAGCCCCAGCATTTT; CDR3aa: CASSTWTAQPQHF
j_gene: TRBJ1-1; v_gene: TRBV12-5; d_gene: .; abundance: .; CDR3nt: TGTGCTAGTGGTTTTGGGGACTTAGAAGCTTTCTTT; CDR3aa: CASGFGDLEAFF
j_gene: TRBJ1-1; v_gene: TRBV5-1; d_gene: .; abundance: .; CDR3nt: TGCGCCAGCAGCCCCCGGGAGGGGAGCACTGAAGCTTTCTTT; CDR3aa: CASSPREGSTEAFF
j_gene: TRBJ1-5; v_gene: TRBV6-5; d_gene: TRBD1; abundance: .; CDR3nt: TGTGCCAGCAGTAGACAGGGAAGCAATCAGCCCCAGCATTTT; CDR3aa: CASSRQGSNQPQHF
j_gene: TRBJ1-2; v_gene: TRBV28; d_gene: TRBD1; abundance: once; CDR3nt: TGTGCCAGCAGTTTCCGGACAGGGCGGTTTCTCGACTATGGCTACACCTTC; CDR3aa: CASSFRTGRFLDYGYTF
j_gene: TRBJ1-2; v_gene: TRBV5-1; d_gene: .; abundance: few; CDR3nt: TGCGCCAGCAGCCCCTCAAGAGGCTATGGCTACACCTTC; CDR3aa: CASSPSRGYGYTF
j_gene: TRBJ2-3; v_gene: TRBV5-1; d_gene: .; abundance: .; CDR3nt: TGCGCCAGCAGCTCAGAGGGAAGCACAGATACGCAGTATTTT; CDR3aa: CASSSEGSTDTQYF
j_gene: TRBJ2-2; v_gene: TRBV5-6; d_gene: .; abundance: .; CDR3nt: TGTGCCAGCAGCTTCGGGGGCACTTCGAACACCGGGGAGCTGTTTTTT; CDR3aa: CASSFGGTSNTGELFF
j_gene: TRBJ2-7; v_gene: TRBV14; d_gene: TRBD1; abundance: few; CDR3nt: TGTGCCAGCAGCCCCCCCGGGACAGGGAGTTACGAGCAGTACTTC; CDR3aa: CASSPPGTGSYEQYF
j_gene: TRBJ2-1; v_gene: TRBV5-6; d_gene: .; abundance: .; CDR3nt: TGTGCCAGCAGCTTGGAGGGCACAGGGAGCTCCTACAATGAGCAGTTCTTC; CDR3aa: CASSLEGTGSSYNEQFF
j_gene: TRBJ1-1; v_gene: TRBV6-5; d_gene: .; abundance: .; CDR3nt: TGTGCCAGCAGTTCCCGGCGGAGCCTGAACACTGAAGCTTTCTTT; CDR3aa: CASSSRRSLNTEAFF
j_gene: TRBJ2-7; v_gene: TRBV10-2; d_gene: TRBD1; abundance: .; CDR3nt: TGCGCCAGCAGCCGGGACAGGGGAAACGAGCAGTACTTC; CDR3aa: CASSRDRGNEQYF
j_gene: TRBJ2-3; v_gene: TRBV4-3; d_gene: .; abundance: .; CDR3nt: TGCGCCAGCAGCGCCAGGCGTCACACAGATACGCAGTATTTT; CDR3aa: CASSARRHTDTQYF
j_gene: TRBJ2-1; v_gene: TRBV7-9; d_gene: .; abundance: few; CDR3nt: TGTGCCAGCAGCCTTTCGGGGTTACCCGGCTGGAATGAGCAGTTCTTC; CDR3aa: CASSLSGLPGWNEQFF
j_gene: TRBJ2-1; v_gene: TRBV28; d_gene: .; abundance: .; CDR3nt: TGTGCCAGCAGTACTAGGGGGGGCGAGCAGTTCTTC; CDR3aa: CASSTRGGEQFF
j_gene: TRBJ1-3; v_gene: TRBV2; d_gene: .; abundance: .; CDR3nt: TGTGCCAGCAGTGCTGGGACGAGCGGAAACACCATATATTTT; CDR3aa: CASSAGTSGNTIYF
j_gene: TRBJ1-3; v_gene: TRBV13; d_gene: TRBD1; abundance: few; CDR3nt: TGTGCCAGCAGCTTAGGTGGACAGGGGGCGTTGGGAAACACCATATATTTT; CDR3aa: CASSLGGQGALGNTIYF
j_gene: TRBJ2-7; v_gene: TRBV7-2; d_gene: .; abundance: few; CDR3nt: TGTGCCAGCAGCTTAGTAGTTATTACGAACGAGCAGTACTTC; CDR3aa: CASSLVVITNEQYF
j_gene: TRBJ2-3; v_gene: TRBV28; d_gene: TRBD2; abundance: few; CDR3nt: TGTGCCAGCAAGTCGGATGAAGCGGGATCCACAGATACGCAGTATTTT; CDR3aa: CASKSDEAGSTDTQYF
j_gene: TRBJ2-4; v_gene: TRBV28; d_gene: .; abundance: few; CDR3nt: TGTGCCAGCAGTTTATCGGACAGTCTAAACATTCAGTACTTC; CDR3aa: CASSLSDSLNIQYF
j_gene: TRBJ1-5; v_gene: TRBV5-6; d_gene: TRBD1; abundance: few; CDR3nt: TGTGCCAGCAGCTTGAGACAGGGTCTAGGGCAGCCCCAGCATTTT; CDR3aa: CASSLRQGLGQPQHF
j_gene: TRBJ1-2; v_gene: TRBV28; d_gene: TRBD1; abundance: .; CDR3nt: TGTGCCAGCAGGGACGGACAGGGGCCCAGGTCCTATGGCTACACCTTC; CDR3aa: CASRDGQGPRSYGYTF
j_gene: TRBJ1-3; v_gene: TRBV25-1; d_gene: .; abundance: few; CDR3nt: TGTGCCAGCAGAACAGGGTCGGACACCATATATTTT; CDR3aa: CASRTGSDTIYF
j_gene: TRBJ2-5; v_gene: TRBV7-8; d_gene: .; abundance: few; CDR3nt: TGTGCCAGCAGCCTAGGGACCGGAAAGACCCAGTACTTC; CDR3aa: CASSLGTGKTQYF
j_gene: TRBJ2-1; v_gene: TRBV6-5; d_gene: .; abundance: .; CDR3nt: TGTGCCAGCAGTAGAACCGGACCTCACAATGAGCAGTTCTTC; CDR3aa: CASSRTGPHNEQFF
j_gene: TRBJ1-1; v_gene: TRBV7-9; d_gene: .; abundance: few; CDR3nt: TGTGCCAGCAGCTTAGGGACGGCGAACACTGAAGCTTTCTTT; CDR3aa: CASSLGTANTEAFF
j_gene: TRBJ2-3; v_gene: TRBV5-1; d_gene: TRBD2; abundance: .; CDR3nt: TGCGCCAGCAGCTCGCAACTAGCGGGCTCATACACAGATACGCAGTATTTT; CDR3aa: CASSSQLAGSYTDTQYF
j_gene: TRBJ2-7; v_gene: TRBV28; d_gene: .; abundance: .; CDR3nt: TGTGCCAGCAGTTCCATTGAGGACGGAGTTGGGTTC; CDR3aa: CASSSIEDGVGF
j_gene: TRBJ2-5; v_gene: TRBV11-2; d_gene: .; abundance: few; CDR3nt: TGTGCCAGCAGCTTACTTCAATCGGGGGCGCAAGAGACCCAGTACTTC; CDR3aa: CASSLLQSGAQETQYF
j_gene: TRBJ2-2; v_gene: TRBV27; d_gene: .; abundance: .; CDR3nt: TGTGCCAGCAGGCGGAGCAGGTTGATGGACACCGGGGAGCTGTTTTTT; CDR3aa: CASRRSRLMDTGELFF
j_gene: TRBJ2-7; v_gene: TRBV7-2; d_gene: TRBD1; abundance: .; CDR3nt: TGTGCCAGCAGCTTAGATTACAGGGGCGCGTACGAGCAGTACTTC; CDR3aa: CASSLDYRGAYEQYF
j_gene: TRBJ2-3; v_gene: TRBV4-3; d_gene: .; abundance: .; CDR3nt: TGCGCCAGCAGCAACGTTTTGGGGCAGGGCACAGATACGCAGTATTTT; CDR3aa: CASSNVLGQGTDTQYF
j_gene: TRBJ1-2; v_gene: TRBV7-9; d_gene: .; abundance: .; CDR3nt: TGTGCCAGCAGTTACCGGGACACCCATGGCTACACCTTC; CDR3aa: CASSYRDTHGYTF
j_gene: TRBJ2-1; v_gene: TRBV19; d_gene: .; abundance: many; CDR3nt: TGTGCCAGTAGTACCTACAGGGCATCCTACAATGAGCAGTTCTTC; CDR3aa: CASSTYRASYNEQFF
j_gene: TRBJ2-1; v_gene: TRBV19; d_gene: TRBD2; abundance: few; CDR3nt: TGTGCCAGTAGATCCAGACTAGCGGGCGGCAATGAGCAGTTCTTC; CDR3aa: CASRSRLAGGNEQFF
j_gene: TRBJ2-1; v_gene: TRBV7-2; d_gene: .; abundance: .; CDR3nt: TGTGCCAGCAGCTTAGCCTCCTACAATGAGCAGTTCTTC; CDR3aa: CASSLASYNEQFF
j_gene: TRBJ2-3; v_gene: TRBV28; d_gene: .; abundance: .; CDR3nt: TGTGCCAGCAGTGACTTCGCTACGAGCACAGATACGCAGTATTTT; CDR3aa: CASSDFATSTDTQYF
j_gene: TRBJ2-1; v_gene: TRBV19; d_gene: .; abundance: .; CDR3nt: TGTGCCAGTAAGGGGTGGCGGTCCGACTCGTACCCCTACAATGAGCAGTTCTTC; CDR3aa: CASKGWRSDSYPYNEQFF
j_gene: TRBJ2-7; v_gene: TRBV9; d_gene: TRBD1; abundance: few; CDR3nt: TGTGCCAGCAGCGGACAGGGCTCCGAGCAGTACTTC; CDR3aa: CASSGQGSEQYF
j_gene: TRBJ2-5; v_gene: TRBV7-9; d_gene: .; abundance: .; CDR3nt: TGTGCCAGCAGCTCCCTCGCGGGGGACAGTCAGTACTTC; CDR3aa: CASSSLAGDSQYF